This is a list of T cell receptor beta chains from one sample in a study of blood T cell repertoires in COVID-19. Using immunoSEQ multiplex PCR, the repertoire was profiled, and TCRdb retains in-frame clones only, with some absent. The table includes 64,000 or so clones, over 75% detected once. The specimen sequenced was peripheral blood. The source of these receptors is a human donor in a cohort sampled during active COVID-19. CDR3s leave out the opening cysteine and the closing phenylalanine or tryptophan.

j_call | v_call | cdr3_aa
TRBJ2-5 | TRBV19 | ASRLAASQETQY
TRBJ2-1 | TRBV19 | ASSIGGGDNEQF
TRBJ2-1 | TRBV27 | ASSFRSGEQF
TRBJ2-1 | TRBV3-1/TRBV3-2 | ASKGLSSFGGEQF
TRBJ2-4 | TRBV27 | ASRTGTARAKNIQY
TRBJ2-4 | TRBV7-9 | ASSSTTSGRAS
TRBJ1-4 | TRBV4-1 | ASSQNDRGGREKLF
TRBJ2-5 | TRBV5-4 | ASSSPTGGARGGTQY
TRBJ1-2 | TRBV6-2/TRBV6-3 | ASSYVMGYT
TRBJ1-5 | TRBV29-1 | SVGTGDQPQH
TRBJ2-7 | TRBV19 | ASSPGTSFHEQY
TRBJ2-3 | TRBV6-2/TRBV6-3 | ASSPVRTGASSDTQY
TRBJ2-4 | TRBV19 | ASSLGEWDIQY
TRBJ2-5 | TRBV7-9 | ASSLVSGRGITQY
TRBJ2-7 | TRBV2 | ASTPGAYEQY
TRBJ2-1 | TRBV3-1/TRBV3-2 | ASSQDRVSGRAGNEQF
TRBJ2-7 | TRBV29-1 | SVLGLEQGSLYEQY
TRBJ2-7 | TRBV15 | ATSSGVVYEQY
TRBJ2-7 | TRBV3-1/TRBV3-2 | ASSQDLGGAWEQY
TRBJ1-2 | TRBV21-1 | ASSNQGVGYT
TRBJ2-2 | TRBV19 | ASSIPTLAGLTGELF
TRBJ2-7 | TRBV7-2 | ASSRTSGSREQY
TRBJ2-7 | TRBV27 | ASMRGGVSGEQY
TRBJ1-6 | TRBV9 | ASSSRGSSPLH
TRBJ1-6 | TRBV7-9 | ASSLDTGGNSPLH
TRBJ2-1 | TRBV5-1 | ASSSRLAGAYNEQF
TRBJ1-5 | TRBV5-6 | ASGTGLSGQPQH
TRBJ2-6 | TRBV7-6 | ASSLDPGVGANVLT
TRBJ2-3 | TRBV24-1 | ATSDLRVDPDTQY
TRBJ2-4 | TRBV19 | ASTRTGAKNIQY
TRBJ2-3 | TRBV5-4 | ASTSPPTSGRVTDTQY
TRBJ1-2 | TRBV30 | AWHPSGGGGYT
TRBJ2-2 | TRBV24-1 | ATSEAVLNTGELF
TRBJ1-4 | TRBV4-3 | ASSQTQNEKLF
TRBJ2-5 | TRBV4-3 | ASSQERREGMYGETQY
TRBJ2-1 | TRBV9 | ASSQLGQANEQF
TRBJ2-1 | TRBV18 | ASSPGRRESSYNEQF
TRBJ2-7 | TRBV7-6 | ASSPGTSSYEQY
TRBJ2-2 | TRBV5-5 | ASSFAGENTGELF
TRBJ2-1 | TRBV28 | ASSGTGGRIAGGWFEQF